What follows is one T cell receptor beta chain and its context. TCRdb's copy holds only in-frame clones and misses some; the assay was immunoSEQ multiplex PCR. The sample lists 200,000 or so clones; around 90% were seen once. These data belong to a study of blood T cell repertoires in COVID-19. At the level of the study: The origin of the acute and convalescent COVID-19 samples was the United States, Italy and Spain. Sources were T cells, B-cell-depleted T cells, or PBMCs; the material itself was cDNA or gDNA.

With V trimmed by 2 bases and J by 6 bases, 10 bases remained unmatched. The germline CDR1 and CDR2 sequences are SGHNT and YYREEE (reference sequence). The CDR3 totals 18 residues. Sequenced sample: peripheral blood. This TCR came from a man in his sixties who had recovered from COVID-19. The J gene is TRBJ2-2, the V gene TRBV5-4, with TRBD2 matching 13 bases. The DNA for the CDR3 is TGTGCCAGCAGCTTACTAGCGGGAGGGCCATTTGTCGCCGGGGAGCTGTTTTTT. Translation: CASSLLAGGPFVAGELFF.